The rows below give T cell receptor beta chains drawn from one sample of a study of early T cells in non-severe SARS-CoV-2 infection. TCRdb re-derived calls from the 5' RACE reads in MiXCR, one entry per CDR3 protein. This sample has around 26,000 distinct CDR3 sequences, with about 4.8% found just once. Specimen: whole blood. Receptors were obtained from an adult who was a healthcare worker with PCR-confirmed SARS-CoV-2 infection or an uninfected control (not recorded which). CDR3s include the opening cysteine and the closing phenylalanine or tryptophan. A D gene is named only where the DNA matches it firmly. Size is stated as how often the clone was seen (once, few, many) or a class if it is expanded.

v_gene	abundance	j_gene	d_gene	CDR3aa	CDR3nt
TRBV2	many	TRBJ2-3	.	CASSAQGLSTDTQYF	TGTGCCAGCAGTGCGCAGGGCCTCAGCACAGATACGCAGTATTTT
TRBV2	few	TRBJ2-5	.	CASRMRDSKGETQYF	TGTGCCAGCAGGATGCGGGACAGTAAAGGAGAGACCCAGTACTTC
TRBV9	medium-sized	TRBJ1-2	.	CASSVGVVGGYTF	TGTGCCAGCAGCGTAGGAGTGGTCGGCGGCTACACCTTC
TRBV2	many	TRBJ2-7	.	CASTDRPYEQYF	TGTGCCAGCACCGACCGCCCCTACGAGCAGTACTTC
TRBV12-3/TRBV12-4	many	TRBJ2-4	.	CASSLETGVVNIQYF	TGTGCCAGCAGTTTAGAGACGGGGGTGGTAAACATTCAGTACTTC
TRBV6-5	many	TRBJ1-2	.	CASSSGNANYGYTF	TGTGCCAGCAGTTCAGGGAACGCTAACTATGGCTACACCTTC
TRBV6-1	many	TRBJ2-2	TRBD2	CASKRLAGADTGELFF	TGTGCCAGCAAAAGGCTAGCGGGGGCCGACACCGGGGAGCTGTTTTTT
TRBV7-8	many	TRBJ1-1	.	CASTPSRHPNTEAFF	TGTGCCAGCACCCCTTCTAGGCATCCGAACACTGAAGCTTTCTTT
TRBV20-1	many	TRBJ1-1	.	CSARGHREAFF	TGCAGTGCTAGAGGCCACCGTGAAGCTTTCTTT
TRBV11-3	many	TRBJ2-1	.	CASSDDSSGHEQFF	TGTGCCAGCAGCGACGACTCCTCAGGGCATGAGCAGTTCTTC
TRBV18	medium-sized	TRBJ2-4	.	CASSPPSGVNIQYF	TGTGCCAGCTCACCACCGTCAGGGGTTAACATTCAGTACTTC
TRBV28	many	TRBJ2-2	.	CATKGGSNTGELFF	TGTGCCACCAAGGGGGGTTCGAACACCGGGGAGCTGTTTTTT
TRBV12-3/TRBV12-4	many	TRBJ1-6	.	CASSLSQYNSPLHF	TGTGCCAGCAGTTTATCTCAGTATAATTCACCCCTCCACTTT
TRBV7-2	few	TRBJ2-7	.	CASSSNYYEQYF	TGTGCCAGCAGTTCCAATTATTACGAGCAGTACTTC
TRBV19	many	TRBJ2-4	.	CASRQQGPKNIQYF	TGTGCCAGTAGGCAACAGGGTCCCAAAAACATTCAGTACTTC
TRBV4-2	many	TRBJ2-5	TRBD2	CASSETSGGLQETQYF	TGTGCCAGCAGCGAAACTAGCGGGGGCCTCCAAGAGACCCAGTACTTC
TRBV5-1	many	TRBJ2-7	.	CASRSQAASSYEQYF	TGCGCCAGCAGGAGCCAGGCTGCTAGCTCCTACGAGCAGTACTTC
TRBV10-3	medium-sized	TRBJ1-5	.	CAISDTGGNQPQHF	TGTGCCATCAGTGACACTGGTGGCAATCAGCCCCAGCATTTT
TRBV27	many	TRBJ1-1	.	CASSLGRLTEAFF	TGTGCCAGCAGTTTAGGCAGACTCACTGAAGCTTTCTTT
TRBV5-1	many	TRBJ1-1	TRBD1	CASSLVGTGWLSNTEAFF	TGCGCCAGCAGCTTGGTAGGGACAGGGTGGTTATCGAACACTGAAGCTTTCTTT
TRBV6-5	many	TRBJ2-1	.	CASSSGPVYNEQFF	TGTGCCAGCAGTTCGGGGCCGGTCTACAATGAGCAGTTCTTC
TRBV11-2	many	TRBJ1-5	.	CASSRDRGNFNQPQHF	TGTGCCAGCAGCCGCGACAGAGGAAACTTCAATCAGCCCCAGCATTTT
TRBV7-2	few	TRBJ2-7	TRBD1	CASSFSPGQNYEQYF	TGTGCCAGCAGCTTTTCCCCGGGACAGAACTACGAGCAGTACTTC
TRBV28	many	TRBJ2-1	TRBD1	CASMDRAGNEQFF	TGTGCCAGCATGGACAGGGCCGGGAATGAGCAGTTCTTC
TRBV9	once	TRBJ2-7	.	CASSVAGDKSYEQYF	TGTGCCAGCAGCGTAGCTGGGGATAAATCCTACGAGCAGTACTTC
TRBV27	many	TRBJ2-1	TRBD2	CASSTQRGNNEQFF	TGTGCCAGCAGTACCCAGCGGGGGAACAATGAGCAGTTCTTC
TRBV28	many	TRBJ1-2	.	CASSLGGAREGYTF	TGTGCCAGCAGCCTAGGCGGGGCGCGGGAAGGCTACACCTTC
TRBV7-9	many	TRBJ1-1	.	CASSLEGGSAEAFF	TGTGCCAGCAGCTTAGAAGGGGGTAGTGCTGAAGCTTTCTTT
TRBV2	many	TRBJ1-6	TRBD1	CASSEEQGARSPLHF	TGTGCCAGCAGTGAAGAGCAGGGGGCGAGGTCACCCCTCCACTTT
TRBV19	many	TRBJ2-5	TRBD2	CASSKLAGGPETQYF	TGTGCCAGTAGTAAGCTAGCGGGGGGGCCAGAGACCCAGTACTTC
TRBV7-9	few	TRBJ2-5	.	CASSLNWAGNQETQYF	TGTGCCAGCAGCTTAAATTGGGCAGGGAACCAAGAGACCCAGTACTTC
TRBV7-9	few	TRBJ2-2	TRBD1	CASRPTGGNTGELFF	TGTGCCAGCAGACCCACAGGGGGCAACACCGGGGAGCTGTTTTTT
TRBV7-8	few	TRBJ2-7	TRBD2	CASSLAAGGTYEQYF	TGTGCCAGCAGCTTAGCAGCGGGGGGGACCTACGAGCAGTACTTC
TRBV4-3	few	TRBJ2-7	.	CASSRLDSLDEQYF	TGCGCCAGCAGCCGATTGGACAGTTTGGACGAGCAGTACTTC
TRBV6-5	many	TRBJ2-1	.	CASRLREGPNEQFF	TGTGCCAGCAGGCTACGAGAGGGGCCAAATGAGCAGTTCTTC
TRBV7-6	many	TRBJ2-2	TRBD1	CASSSPGTATGELFF	TGTGCCAGCAGCTCCCCCGGGACAGCCACCGGGGAGCTGTTTTTT
TRBV5-6	many	TRBJ1-6	.	CASSLEESSYNSPLHF	TGTGCCAGCAGCTTGGAGGAGAGCTCCTATAATTCACCCCTCCACTTT
TRBV9	many	TRBJ1-3	.	CASSVEDSGNTIYF	TGTGCCAGCAGCGTAGAAGACTCTGGAAACACCATATATTTT
TRBV3-1	few	TRBJ2-3	.	CASSGGGTDTQYF	TGTGCCTCATCGGGGGGCGGAACAGATACGCAGTATTTT
TRBV27	many	TRBJ2-5	.	CASSLWYQETQYF	TGTGCCAGCAGTTTATGGTACCAAGAGACCCAGTACTTC
TRBV3-1	many	TRBJ2-1	.	CASSQGYLVQGLHEQFF	TGTGCCAGCAGCCAAGGCTATTTGGTACAGGGACTGCATGAGCAGTTCTTC